Presented here are 30 T cell receptor beta chains from one specimen sequenced in a study of blood T cell repertoires in COVID-19. TCRdb's table, derived via immunoSEQ multiplex PCR, lists solely in-frame clones and lacks some. The table records about 480,000 clones, around 88% of them present only once. The material sequenced was peripheral blood. Receptors originate from a woman in her 50s with COVID-19, enrolled during active disease.

This clone was counted once. This chain links TRBV3-1 (or the pseudogene TRBV3-2) with TRBJ2-1; 10 positions agree with TRBD2. CDR1 LGHDT and CDR2 YNNKEL come from the germline V gene (reference sequence). The junction had 10 bases not matched to a gene; V was cut back by 10 bases and J by 7 bases. CDR3 length: 14 amino acids. The CDR3 sequence is CATLASGGENEQFF. DNA of the CDR3: TGTGCCACCTTGGCCAGCGGGGGGGAGAATGAGCAGTTCTTC.

V is TRBV7-9 and J is TRBJ2-5; 9 bases are a match to TRBD1. CDR1 SEHNR and CDR2 FQNEAQ come from the germline V gene (reference sequence). CDR3 length equals 14 residues. The V segment lost 4 bases and the J segment 4 bases; nucleotides outside the gene matches: 4. The CDR3 bases are TGTGCCAGCAGCTGGAGACAGGGGGGAGAGACCCAGTACTTC. Its protein product is CASSWRQGGETQYF.

This chain connects TRBV6-5 to TRBJ2-2; D unresolved. Trimming left V 5 bases short and J 2 bases short, with 6 bases between. Per germline, CDR1 MNHEY and CDR2 SVGAGI. The CDR3 consists of 13 residues. The CDR3, as DNA: TGTGCCAGCAGTCAACTTAACACCGGGGAGCTGTTTTTT. This gives the protein CASSQLNTGELFF.

The chain uses TRBV6-6 and TRBJ2-7, with 8 bases fitting TRBD1. Germline V gene lookup returns CDR1 MNHNY and CDR2 SVGAGI (reference sequence). V was pared by 6 bases and J by 5 bases, with 9 bases of the junction left unmatched. CDR3 size: 14 residues. This chain's CDR3 is CASRRPGTGDEQYF. The CDR3, as DNA: TGTGCCAGCAGACGACCCGGGACAGGAGACGAGCAGTACTTC.

V gene TRBV3-1 (or the pseudogene TRBV3-2) combines with J gene TRBJ1-3; the D is unclear. The CDR3 contains 13 residues. Trimming removed 1 base at V and 3 bases at J, with 4 bases between. Germline V gene sequence: CDR1 LGHDT, CDR2 YNNKEL (reference sequence). Written as DNA, the CDR3 is TGTGCCAGCAGCCAAGCCCTTGGAAACACCATATATTTT. Residues: CASSQALGNTIYF.

This clone has a handful of counts. The rearrangement joins TRBV2 to TRBJ1-4; D might be TRBD1 (5 bases). This CDR3 region has 16 residues. The germline gives CDR1 SNHLY, CDR2 FYNNEI. The V and J ends lost 2 bases and 5 bases respectively, with 15 bases between them. The CDR3 here is CASSEMPLGGNEKLFF. Written as DNA, the CDR3 is TGTGCCAGCAGTGAAATGCCCCTCGGGGGAAATGAAAAACTGTTTTTT.

In nucleotides, the CDR3 is TGTGCCAGTAGTATAGTGTGGGACACAAACACTGAAGCTTTCTTT. It encodes CASSIVWDTNTEAFF. The V call is TRBV19, the J call TRBJ1-1; tentative D call: TRBD1 (6 bases). CDR3 size: 15 residues. Germline-derived CDR1 and CDR2 are LNHDA and SQIVND (reference sequence). Trimming removed 1 base from V and 2 bases from J, with 11 bases in between.

The chain recombines TRBV6-5 with TRBJ2-7; 8 bases map to TRBD1. Germline V gene data show CDR1 as MNHEY and CDR2 as SVGAGI. The V and J ends lost 4 bases and 6 bases, in that order; junction bases with no gene match: 8. This CDR3 is 14 amino acids long. The DNA of the CDR3 is TGTGCCAGCAGTTTTGCCGGGACAGGAGGCGAGCAGTACTTC. Translating gives CASSFAGTGGEQYF.

J is TRBJ1-3 and V is TRBV4-1, with D unclear. The CDR3 extends over 16 amino acids. The germline CDR1 and CDR2 sequences are MGHRA and YSYEKL. V shed 1 base and J shed 0 bases, with 10 bases lying between them. The DNA for the CDR3 is TGCGCCAGCAGCCAAGTCAGGCGAAGCTCTGGAAACACCATATATTTT. Its protein is CASSQVRRSSGNTIYF.

The genes are TRBV15 and TRBJ2-3; 8 bases match TRBD2. J lost 0 bases, V lost 3 bases, and 8 bases had no gene match. The CDR3 length is 17 residues. Germline CDR1 reads LNHNV; CDR2 reads YYDKDF (reference sequence). CDR3 in amino acids: CATSRSRLAFSTDTQYF. DNA for the CDR3: TGTGCCACCAGCAGGAGCCGACTAGCGTTTAGCACAGATACGCAGTATTTT. Filled out from reference TRBV15 and TRBJ2-3, the complete variable domain reads DAMVIQNPRYQVTQFGKPVTLSCSQTLNHNVMYWYQQKSSQAPKLLFHYYDKDFNNEADTPDNFQSRRPNTSFCFLDIRSPGLGDTAMYLCATSRSRLAFSTDTQYFGPGTRLTVL.

V gene TRBV6-1 combines with J gene TRBJ2-4, with 9 bases identical to TRBD1. Germline values: CDR1 MNHNS, CDR2 SASEGT. This CDR3 is built from 18 residues. Trimming at V came to 3 bases and at J to 0 bases, leaving 9 bases not matched to a gene. The CDR3 spells CASSEQGQGLLAKNIQYF. The CDR3 DNA sequence: TGTGCCAGCAGTGAGCAGGGACAGGGACTACTAGCCAAAAACATTCAGTACTTC.

This clone has a single count. This chain joins TRBV4-1 and TRBJ2-3; 14 nucleotides line up with TRBD2. V trimming: 0 bases; J trimming: 5 bases; junction bases outside the gene matches: 7. The CDR3 runs 18 residues. In germline, CDR1 is MGHRA, CDR2 YSYEKL. For the CDR3, the DNA is TGCGCCAGCAGCCAAGAAGGGACTAGCGGGGGCTCGAGAGATACGCAGTATTTT. It codes for CASSQEGTSGGSRDTQYF.

This clone has more than one count but fewer than ten. The rearrangement joins TRBV6-6 to TRBJ1-1; D is perhaps TRBD1 (5 bases). The germline V gene encodes CDR1 MNHNY and CDR2 SVGAGI (reference sequence). Trimming removed 7 bases from V and 1 base from J, with 13 bases in between. CDR3 length: 14 amino acids. The CDR3 region is CASTLDGQNTEAFF. Written as DNA, the CDR3 is TGTGCCAGCACCCTAGACGGACAGAACACTGAAGCTTTCTTT.

This clone was picked up a small number of times. The chain links TRBV18 to TRBJ1-1; the match to TRBD1 covers 9 bases. CDR1 is KGHSH and CDR2 is LQKENI in the germline V gene. Losses at the gene ends were 2 bases for V and 1 base for J; bases not matched to a gene: 5. CDR3 length equals 16 residues. The CDR3 region has the DNA TGTGCCAGCTCACCAAGGACAGGGGTAACGAACACTGAAGCTTTCTTT. Protein sequence: CASSPRTGVTNTEAFF.

The V call is TRBV15, the J call TRBJ1-3, with 8 positions matching TRBD1. With V trimmed by 2 bases and J by 2 bases, 8 bases remained unmatched. The CDR3 sequence is 17 residues long. Germline V gives CDR1 LNHNV, CDR2 YYDKDF (reference sequence). The CDR3 is CATSRTTGGFAGNTIYF. The CDR3 region has the DNA TGTGCCACCAGCAGAACCACAGGGGGGTTCGCTGGAAACACCATATATTTT.

This clone has only one observation. This sequence joins TRBV12-5 and TRBJ2-1; 7 bases align to TRBD1. The trim removed 6 bases at V and 4 bases at J, leaving 3 bases unmatched. Germline loops: CDR1 LGHNT, CDR2 FRNRAP. The CDR3 extends over 13 amino acids. The CDR3 loop reads CASGGTVYNEQFF. DNA for the CDR3: TGTGCTAGTGGGGGGACAGTGTACAATGAGCAGTTCTTC.

This clone was counted only a few times. This rearrangement joins TRBV4-1 to TRBJ1-4, with 10 nucleotides matching TRBD1. The V and J ends lost 2 bases and 4 bases, in that order; junction bases with no gene match: 1. Germline CDR1 and CDR2: MGHRA and YSYEKL. The CDR3 runs 15 residues. The CDR3 DNA reads as TGCGCCAGCAGCCAAAGGGACAGGGGTAATGAAAAACTGTTTTTT. Translated: CASSQRDRGNEKLFF.

The chain has TRBV4-1 and TRBJ1-5; 7 bases are shared with TRBD1. Per germline, CDR1 MGHRA and CDR2 YSYEKL. This CDR3 comprises 16 residues. The trim removed 5 bases at V and 5 bases at J, leaving 12 bases unmatched. The CDR3 sequence: CASSEGRQGRDQPQHF. CDR3 bases: TGCGCCAGCAGCGAAGGACGACAGGGAAGGGATCAGCCCCAGCATTTT.

The CDR3 nucleotides read TGTGCCAGCAGCCAAGTGGCCGGGAATGGGTACACCATATATTTT. Translating gives CASSQVAGNGYTIYF. This chain uses TRBV3-1 (or the pseudogene TRBV3-2) with TRBJ1-3; unclear D gene. CDR1 is LGHDT and CDR2 is YNNKEL in the germline V gene (reference sequence). The ends were cut back, 1 base at V and 8 bases at J, with 15 bases in the middle. This CDR3 comprises 15 residues.

The chain has TRBV6-5 and TRBJ1-6, with D unclear. This CDR3 has 15 residues. V shed 6 bases and J shed 4 bases, with 13 bases lying between them. Germline values: CDR1 MNHEY, CDR2 SVGAGI. The chain's CDR3 is CASSAAGDYNSPLHF. The CDR3 nucleotides are TGTGCCAGCAGCGCCGCCGGAGATTATAATTCACCCCTCCACTTT.

The genes are TRBV5-6 and TRBJ2-7, with 8 bases identical to TRBD1. Germline CDR1 reads SGHDT; CDR2 reads YYEEEE. This CDR3 region has 14 residues. With 1 base clipped from V and 2 bases from J, the junction kept 2 bases outside the gene matches. The chain's CDR3 is CASSLQGAAYEQYF. In DNA form, the CDR3 reads TGTGCCAGCAGCTTGCAGGGGGCCGCCTACGAGCAGTACTTC.

The chain has TRBV6-5 and TRBJ1-6, with TRBD1 as a possible D gene (5 bases). Trimming stripped 6 bases from V and 9 bases from J, with 12 bases between. This CDR3 has 13 residues. Germline assignment: CDR1 MNHEY and CDR2 SVGAGI. The CDR3 spells CASRTGTRSPLHF. CDR3 bases: TGTGCCAGCAGAACAGGAACTCGTTCACCCCTCCACTTT.

The rearrangement joins TRBV29-1 to TRBJ2-3, with TRBD2 matching 7 bases. With 6 bases clipped from V and 0 bases from J, the junction kept 6 bases outside the gene matches. Germline CDR1 SQVTM, CDR2 ANQGSEA. This CDR3 is built from 14 residues. The CDR3 sequence: CSVRGGVSTDTQYF. In nucleotides, the CDR3 is TGCAGCGTGAGGGGAGGGGTTAGCACAGATACGCAGTATTTT.

The rearrangement links TRBV30 to TRBJ1-2; 8 bases match TRBD1. V shed 3 bases and J 4 bases; nucleotides not matched to a gene: 13. CDR1 GTSNPN and CDR2 SVGIG come from the germline V gene (reference sequence). This CDR3 spans 16 amino acids. The CDR3 is CAWRGKTGVMGYGYTF. The CDR3 DNA reads as TGTGCCTGGAGAGGAAAGACAGGGGTAATGGGCTATGGCTACACCTTC.

The chain uses TRBV7-9 and TRBJ2-7; D is uncertain. This CDR3 is 11 amino acids long. Trimming left V 5 bases short and J 6 bases short, with 8 bases between. Germline CDR1 SEHNR, CDR2 FQNEAQ (reference sequence). The DNA of the CDR3 is TGTGCCAGCAGCCACCCAGGCGAGCAGTACTTC. Protein: CASSHPGEQYF.

The chain uses TRBV19 and TRBJ2-1; TRBD2 agrees at 7 bases. This CDR3 spans 13 amino acids. V trimming: 7 bases; J trimming: 7 bases; junction bases outside the gene matches: 7. CDR1 LNHDA and CDR2 SQIVND come from the germline V gene (reference sequence). The CDR3 reads CASNYAGENEQFF. CDR3 DNA: TGTGCCAGTAATTACGCGGGGGAAAATGAGCAGTTCTTC.

The chain recombines TRBV7-9 with TRBJ2-7; 13 nucleotides match TRBD2. After removal of 4 bases from V and 7 bases from J, the junction contained 7 bases not matched to a gene. The germline V gene has CDR1 SEHNR and CDR2 FQNEAQ (reference sequence). There are 15 residues in the CDR3. Here the CDR3 reads CASSSLAGGHLEQYF. DNA of the CDR3: TGTGCCAGCAGCTCACTAGCGGGGGGGCATCTTGAGCAGTACTTC.

Remarks on this clone: Other nucleotide sequences in the sample specify the same CDR3. J is TRBJ1-2 and V is TRBV19; D possibly corresponds to TRBD1 (6 bases). Germline CDR1 LNHDA, CDR2 SQIVND (reference sequence). V dropped 6 bases and J dropped 8 bases, with 16 bases sitting between them. The CDR3 covers 13 residues. The CDR3 is CASSPQGLRGYTF. In nucleotides, the CDR3 is TGTGCCAGTAGCCCACAGGGATTGCGGGGCTACACCTTC.

V gene TRBV7-9 combines with J gene TRBJ2-7; the D is unclear. The CDR3 extends over 13 amino acids. Germline CDR1 SEHNR, CDR2 FQNEAQ (reference sequence). Trimming stripped 1 base from V and 3 bases from J, with 7 bases between. This CDR3 reads CASSLGADYEQYF. The CDR3 DNA reads as TGTGCCAGCAGCTTAGGGGCAGACTACGAGCAGTACTTC.

The chain links TRBV19 to TRBJ1-4, with D possibly being TRBD1 (6 bases). CDR1 is LNHDA and CDR2 is SQIVND in the germline V gene (reference sequence). There are 19 residues in the CDR3. With 5 bases removed from V and 3 bases from J, the gap between germline ends came to 25 bases. The CDR3 nucleotides read TGTGCCAGTAGTCCTCCCTGGGGGCAGGCGGAGGATGCTAATGAAAAACTGTTTTTT. It specifies CASSPPWGQAEDANEKLFF.